One sample yielded the 6 T cell receptor beta chains listed below, sequenced in a study of T-cell reconstitution after alpha-beta-depleted transplantation in children. The library targeted TCRbeta and was prepared with unique molecular identifiers. TCRdb ran MiXCR on the PCR reads and lists one entry per CDR3 protein. The sample lists 600,000 to 800,000 distinct CDR3 sequences; around 14% were seen once. Sequencing used PBMCs, obtained before TCRalphabeta/CD19-depleted stem cell transplant. These receptors originate from a girl aged 2 to 9 with congenital amegakaryocytic thrombocytopenia, due to receive a stem cell transplant.

The rearrangement links TRBV10-3 to TRBJ2-7; the match to TRBD2 covers 7 bases. Trimming at V came to 11 bases and at J to 3 bases, leaving 10 bases not matched to a gene. The CDR3 loop spans 13 amino acids. The V gene's germline CDR1 is ENHRY and CDR2 SYGVKD. The CDR3 loop reads CAGGAGTLYEQYF. The CDR3 DNA follows: TGTGCCGGGGGAGCGGGAACTCTCTACGAGCAGTACTTC.

The genes are TRBV29-1 and TRBJ2-3, with a weak D call TRBD2 (5 bases). The germline gives CDR1 SQVTM, CDR2 ANQGSEA. Trimming took off 6 bases at V and 10 bases at J, with 17 bases between the two ends. This CDR3 has 12 amino acids. The CDR3 DNA reads TGCAGCGTAACCGGGGTTGGGTTAGCGCAGTATTTT. Protein: CSVTGVGLAQYF.

This clonotype was observed at least ten times. The chain links TRBV20-1 to TRBJ2-5; 11 nucleotides align to TRBD2. CDR1 is DFQATT and CDR2 is SNEGSKA in the germline V gene (reference sequence). Trimming took 5 bases from V and 4 from J; bases not matched to a gene: 6. The CDR3 length is 14 residues. In DNA form, the CDR3 reads TGCAGTGCTGGGAGACTAGCGGGAACAGAGACCCAGTACTTC. Translating gives CSAGRLAGTETQYF.

This clonotype was found many times. The chain links TRBV28 to TRBJ2-7; TRBD2 matches 12 bases. The ends lost 5 bases at V and 5 bases at J; junction bases unmatched: 10. This CDR3 contains 16 residues. Germline CDR1 reads MDHEN; CDR2 reads SYDVKM. In DNA, the CDR3 is TGTGCCAGCAGTGGTTTGACTAGCGGGAGACTCGACGAGCAGTACTTC. It encodes CASSGLTSGRLDEQYF.

The chain joins TRBV7-3 to TRBJ2-5, with a tentative D call TRBD1 (6 bases). CDR1 is SGHTA, CDR2 FQGTGA, per germline. V was cut by 2 bases and J by 2 bases, with 12 bases left in between. The CDR3 length is 15 residues. The CDR3, as DNA: TGTGCCAGCAGCTTATGGGGGCAGTCACAAGAGACCCAGTACTTC. Translation gives CASSLWGQSQETQYF.

The chain joins TRBV27 to TRBJ2-7, with D perhaps TRBD1 or TRBD2 (5 bases each). V was pared by 6 bases and J by 6 bases, with 21 bases between. Germline V gene sequence: CDR1 MNHEY, CDR2 SMNVEV (reference sequence). The CDR3 has 15 amino acids. CDR3 DNA sequence: TGTGCCAGCAGGTCCGGGACGCCGATCCCTCTCGAGCAGTACTTC. This translates into CASRSGTPIPLEQYF.